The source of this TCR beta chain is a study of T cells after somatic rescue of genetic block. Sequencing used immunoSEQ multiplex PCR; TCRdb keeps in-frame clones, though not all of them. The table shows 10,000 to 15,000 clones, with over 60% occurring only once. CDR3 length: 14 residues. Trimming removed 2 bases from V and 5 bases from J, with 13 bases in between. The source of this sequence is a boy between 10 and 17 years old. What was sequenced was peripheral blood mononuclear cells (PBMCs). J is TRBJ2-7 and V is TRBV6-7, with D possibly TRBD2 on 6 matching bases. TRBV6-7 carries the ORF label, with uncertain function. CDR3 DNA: TGTGCCAGCAGTTACGGGGGGATGTTAAACGAGCAGTACTTC. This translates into CASSYGGMLNEQYF.